This section outlines one TCR beta chain sequence together with its context. This sample stems from a study of blood T cell repertoires in COVID-19. Assay used: immunoSEQ multiplex PCR; TCRdb lists only in-frame clones, some missing. The sample lists a few hundred thousand clones, roughly 88% occurring once. This CDR3 spans 15 amino acids. Germline V gene lookup returns CDR1 SNHLY and CDR2 FYNNEI. J gave up 10 bases and V 2 bases, and 6 bases lay outside the gene matches. The sample comprised PBMCs or T cells enriched from blood (not recorded which). The source of this sequence is a woman in her thirties or forties who had been exposed to COVID-19. J is TRBJ1-6 and V is TRBV2, with TRBD1 matching 9 bases. CDR3 loop: CASSENRGPGSPLHF. CDR3 nucleotide sequence: TGTGCCAGCAGTGAAAACAGGGGGCCGGGGTCACCCCTCCACTTT. The variable domain in full, completed from reference TRBV2 and TRBJ1-6, reads EPEVTQTPSHQVTQMGQEVILRCVPISNHLYFYWYRQILGQKVEFLVSFYNNEISEKSEIFDDQFSVERPDGSNFTLKIRSTKLEDSAMYFCASSENRGPGSPLHFGNGTRLTVT.